These 10 T cell receptor beta chains share one sample of origin, sequenced in a study of CD8+ T cells in alopecia areata. Investigators isolated RNA and reverse transcribed it into cDNA to act as the sequencing template. Only in-frame clones appear in the TCRdb table, and some are missing; sequencing was by immunoSEQ multiplex PCR. The sample has a few hundred thousand clones; roughly 66% are singletons. Sample treatment: oral pan-JAK inhibitor, 5-10 mg twice daily. The specimen comprised CD4+ T cells sorted from blood, sampled between weeks 43 and 45, from a patient treated with tofacitinib. The receptors here all came from a human donor with alopecia areata.

This clone was recorded only once. The chain carries TRBV6-5 and TRBJ1-2; TRBD1 is a possible D gene (6 bases). V dropped 7 bases and J dropped 5 bases, with 11 bases sitting between them. CDR3 size: 12 residues. CDR1 and CDR2 from the germline V gene are MNHEY and SVGAGI. In DNA form, the CDR3 reads TGTGCCAGCACCGACAGGAAGTATGGCTACACCTTC. This translates into CASTDRKYGYTF.

The V and J genes are TRBV2 and TRBJ2-7, with 8 bases that match TRBD2. The J segment lost 6 bases and the V segment lost 4 bases, leaving 5 bases of the junction unmatched. The CDR3 extends over 13 amino acids. Germline lookup yields CDR1 SNHLY and CDR2 FYNNEI. DNA for the CDR3: TGTGCCAGCAGTGCGGGACTAGTTGGCGAGCAGTACTTC. Amino acid sequence: CASSAGLVGEQYF.

CDR3 DNA: TGTGCCAGTAAACGGACGGATTGGGAGACCCAGTACTTC. Translation: CASKRTDWETQYF. This chain joins TRBV19 and TRBJ2-5; D remains unclear. CDR1 LNHDA and CDR2 SQIVND come from the germline V gene (reference sequence). The CDR3 is 13 amino acids. V lost 7 bases, J lost 5 bases, and 14 bases lay in between.

V and J are TRBV13 and TRBJ2-3, with TRBD1 matching over 9 bases. J gave up 4 bases and V 0 bases, and 5 bases lay outside the gene matches. The CDR3 is 16 amino acids. The germline gives CDR1 PRHDT, CDR2 FYEKMQ (reference sequence). The CDR3 nucleotides are TGTGCCAGCAGCTTAGGACAGGGGGCGCGCGCAGATACGCAGTATTTT. Residues: CASSLGQGARADTQYF.

V usage is TRBV7-3 and J usage is TRBJ2-1; perhaps TRBD1 as D (5 bases). Per the germline V gene, CDR1 is SGHTA and CDR2 is FQGTGA. This CDR3 has 13 amino acids. V dropped 3 bases and J dropped 9 bases, with 12 bases sitting between them. DNA of the CDR3: TGTGCCAGCAGCTTTGGGGCTAGAGGTGAGCAGTTCTTC. It codes for CASSFGARGEQFF.

DNA of the CDR3: TGCGCCAGCAGCCAAGGGACAGGGGAAGGCTACACCTTC. It yields the protein CASSQGTGEGYTF. This chain uses TRBV4-3 with TRBJ1-2; 9 positions match TRBD1. The germline V gene encodes CDR1 LGHNA and CDR2 YSLEER. The length of the CDR3 is 13 residues. V dropped 1 base and J dropped 8; count of bases not matched to a gene: 2.

The chain is built from TRBV6-1 and TRBJ1-1; TRBD1 matches 10 bases. V gave up 2 bases and J gave up 7 bases; unmatched junction bases: 4. The CDR3 spans 14 residues. Germline CDR1 reads MNHNS; CDR2 reads SASEGT. The DNA for the CDR3 is TGTGCCAGCAGTGAACTAAGGGACAGGGGTGAAGCTTTCTTT. This translates into CASSELRDRGEAFF.

The chain combines TRBV18 with TRBJ2-2; D gene ambiguous. Germline CDR1 and CDR2: KGHSH and LQKENI. V lost 5 bases, J lost 0 bases, and 1 base lay in between. The CDR3 has 12 residues. The CDR3 is CASSTNTGELFF. The CDR3 DNA is TGTGCCAGCTCAACGAACACCGGGGAGCTGTTTTTT. The whole variable domain, filled in from reference TRBV18 and TRBJ2-2, reads NAGVMQNPRHLVRRRGQEARLRCSPMKGHSHVYWYRQLPEEGLKFMVYLQKENIIDESGMPKERFSAEFPKEGPSILRIQQVVRGDSAAYFCASSTNTGELFFGEGSRLTVL.

The V gene is TRBV29-1, the J gene TRBJ1-2; D might be TRBD1 (5 bases). Germline CDR1 SQVTM, CDR2 ANQGSEA. CDR3 length: 12 residues. Trimming removed 6 bases at V and 8 bases at J, with 16 bases between. CDR3 nucleotide sequence: TGCAGCGTGCAAATGGGGGGAAGGGGCTACACCTTC. This translates into CSVQMGGRGYTF.

The chain is built from TRBV7-9 and TRBJ2-3; the match to TRBD2 covers 8 bases. Per germline, CDR1 SEHNR and CDR2 FQNEAQ (reference sequence). The CDR3 contains 15 residues. Unmatched junction bases numbered 6, after V lost 7 bases and J lost 0 bases. The CDR3: CASTPLAESTDTQYF. Written as DNA, the CDR3 is TGTGCCAGCACCCCACTAGCGGAGAGCACAGATACGCAGTATTTT.